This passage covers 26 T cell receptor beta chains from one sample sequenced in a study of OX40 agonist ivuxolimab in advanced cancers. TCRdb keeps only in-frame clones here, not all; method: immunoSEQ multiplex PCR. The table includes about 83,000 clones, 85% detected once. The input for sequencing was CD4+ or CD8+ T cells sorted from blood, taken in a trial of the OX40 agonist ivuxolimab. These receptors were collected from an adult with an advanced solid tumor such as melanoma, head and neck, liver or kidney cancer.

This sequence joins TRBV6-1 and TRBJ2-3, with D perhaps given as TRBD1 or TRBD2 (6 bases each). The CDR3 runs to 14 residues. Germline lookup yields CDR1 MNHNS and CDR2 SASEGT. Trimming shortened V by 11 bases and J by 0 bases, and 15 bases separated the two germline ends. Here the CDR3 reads CAAYKGGSTDTQYF. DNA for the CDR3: TGTGCCGCGTATAAGGGGGGAAGCACAGATACGCAGTATTTT.

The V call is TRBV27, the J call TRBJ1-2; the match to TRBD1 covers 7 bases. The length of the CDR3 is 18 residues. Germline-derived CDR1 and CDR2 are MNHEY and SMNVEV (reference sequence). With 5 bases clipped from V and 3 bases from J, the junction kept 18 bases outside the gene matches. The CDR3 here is CASSPGQVTGRGDYGYTF. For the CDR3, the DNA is TGTGCCAGCAGTCCCGGACAGGTCACAGGCCGAGGCGACTATGGCTACACCTTC.

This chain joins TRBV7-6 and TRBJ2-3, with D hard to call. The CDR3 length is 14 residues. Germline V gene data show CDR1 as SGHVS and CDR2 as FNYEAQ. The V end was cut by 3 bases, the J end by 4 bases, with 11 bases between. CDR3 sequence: CASSLSVASDTQYF. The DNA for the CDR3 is TGTGCCAGCAGCTTGTCCGTTGCCTCAGATACGCAGTATTTT.

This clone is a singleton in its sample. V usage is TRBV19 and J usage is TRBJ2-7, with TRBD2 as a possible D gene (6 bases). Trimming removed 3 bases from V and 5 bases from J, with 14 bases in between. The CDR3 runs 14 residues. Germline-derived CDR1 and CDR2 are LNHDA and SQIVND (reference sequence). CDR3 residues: CASSMSSGSNEQYF. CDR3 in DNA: TGTGCCAGTAGTATGAGCTCCGGGAGCAACGAGCAGTACTTC.

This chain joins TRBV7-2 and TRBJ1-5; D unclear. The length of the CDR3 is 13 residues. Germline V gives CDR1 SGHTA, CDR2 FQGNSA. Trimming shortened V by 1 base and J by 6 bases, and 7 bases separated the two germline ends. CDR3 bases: TGTGCCAGCAGCTTAGACGGCATTCAGCCCCAGCATTTT. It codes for CASSLDGIQPQHF.

CDR3 amino acids: CATGRDRFSYEQYF. The CDR3 bases are TGTGCCACTGGCCGGGACAGGTTTTCCTACGAGCAGTACTTC. V and J are TRBV6-6 and TRBJ2-7; the match to TRBD1 covers 8 bases. V trimming: 10 bases; J trimming: 1 base; junction bases outside the gene matches: 9. Germline loops: CDR1 MNHNY, CDR2 SVGAGI (reference sequence). This CDR3 is built from 14 residues.

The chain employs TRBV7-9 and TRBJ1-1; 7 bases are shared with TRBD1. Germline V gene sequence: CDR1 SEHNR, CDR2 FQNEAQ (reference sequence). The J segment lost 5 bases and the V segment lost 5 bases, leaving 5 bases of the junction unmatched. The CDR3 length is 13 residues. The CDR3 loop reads CASSRQGTTEAFF. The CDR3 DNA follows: TGTGCCAGCAGCCGACAGGGAACGACTGAAGCTTTCTTT. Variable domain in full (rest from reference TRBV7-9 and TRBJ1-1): DTGVSQNPRHKITKRGQNVTFRCDPISEHNRLYWYRQTLGQGPEFLTYFQNEAQLEKSRLLSDRFSAERPKGSFSTLEIQRTEQGDSAMYLCASSRQGTTEAFFGQGTRLTVV.

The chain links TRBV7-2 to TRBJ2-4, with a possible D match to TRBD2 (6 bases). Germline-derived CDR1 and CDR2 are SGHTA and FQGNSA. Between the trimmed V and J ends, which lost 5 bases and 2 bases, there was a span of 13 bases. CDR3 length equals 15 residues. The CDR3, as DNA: TGTGCCAGCAGCCCAGCAGGACTAACCAAAAACATTCAGTACTTC. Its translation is CASSPAGLTKNIQYF.

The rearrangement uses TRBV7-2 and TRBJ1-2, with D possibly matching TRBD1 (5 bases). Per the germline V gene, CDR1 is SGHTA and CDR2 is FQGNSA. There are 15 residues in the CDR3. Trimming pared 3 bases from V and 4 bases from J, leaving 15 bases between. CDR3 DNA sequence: TGTGCCAGCAGCTTCCCGAGGACACAACCCTATGGCTACACCTTC. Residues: CASSFPRTQPYGYTF.

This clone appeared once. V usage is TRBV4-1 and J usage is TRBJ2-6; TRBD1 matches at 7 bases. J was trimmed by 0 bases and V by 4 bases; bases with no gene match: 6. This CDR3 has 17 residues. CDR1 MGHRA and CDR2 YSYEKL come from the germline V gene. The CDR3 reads CASSPGQAHSGANVLTF. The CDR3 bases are TGCGCCAGCAGCCCCGGACAGGCCCACTCTGGGGCCAACGTCCTGACTTTC.

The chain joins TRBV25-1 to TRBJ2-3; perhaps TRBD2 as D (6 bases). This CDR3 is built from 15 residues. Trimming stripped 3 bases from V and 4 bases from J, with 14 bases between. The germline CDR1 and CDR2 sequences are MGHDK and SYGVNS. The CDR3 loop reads CASSDPGTLADTQYF. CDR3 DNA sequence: TGTGCCAGCAGTGATCCCGGGACTCTCGCAGATACGCAGTATTTT.

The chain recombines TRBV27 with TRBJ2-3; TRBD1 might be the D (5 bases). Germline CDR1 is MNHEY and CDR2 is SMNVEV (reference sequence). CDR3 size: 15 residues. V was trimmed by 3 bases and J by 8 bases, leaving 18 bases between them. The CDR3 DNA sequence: TGTGCCAGCAGTTTGGGTGGTCAGGGCGTTAGTACGCAGTATTTT. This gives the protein CASSLGGQGVSTQYF.

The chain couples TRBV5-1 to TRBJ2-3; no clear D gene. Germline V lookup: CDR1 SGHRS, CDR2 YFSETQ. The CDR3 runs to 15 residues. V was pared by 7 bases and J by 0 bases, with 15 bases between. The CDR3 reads CASSPLRSSTDTQYF. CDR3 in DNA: TGCGCCAGCTCCCCCCTCCGAAGCAGCACAGATACGCAGTATTTT.

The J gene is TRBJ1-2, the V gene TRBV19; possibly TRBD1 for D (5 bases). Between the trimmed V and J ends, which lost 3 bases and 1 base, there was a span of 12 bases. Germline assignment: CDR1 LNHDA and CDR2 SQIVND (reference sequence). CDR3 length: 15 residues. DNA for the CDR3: TGTGCCAGTAGTATTCAGGCAGGGTATAACTATGGCTACACCTTC. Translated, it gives CASSIQAGYNYGYTF.

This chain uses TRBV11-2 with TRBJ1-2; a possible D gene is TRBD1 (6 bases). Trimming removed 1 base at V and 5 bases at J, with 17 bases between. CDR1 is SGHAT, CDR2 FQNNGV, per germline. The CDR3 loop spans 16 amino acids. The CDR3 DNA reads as TGTGCCAGCAGCTTAGTAGGCGCAGGGGAGCTTTATGGCTACACCTTC. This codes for CASSLVGAGELYGYTF.

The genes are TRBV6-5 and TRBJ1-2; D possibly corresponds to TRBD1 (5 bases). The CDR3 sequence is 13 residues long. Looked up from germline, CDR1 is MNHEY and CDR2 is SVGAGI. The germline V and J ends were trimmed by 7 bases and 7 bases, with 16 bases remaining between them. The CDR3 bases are TGTGCCAGCATTGGGCAGGGTCTCGTTGGCTACACCTTC. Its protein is CASIGQGLVGYTF.

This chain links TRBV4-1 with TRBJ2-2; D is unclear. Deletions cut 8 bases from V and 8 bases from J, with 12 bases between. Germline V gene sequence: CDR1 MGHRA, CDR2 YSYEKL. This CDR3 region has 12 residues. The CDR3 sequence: CASAPEAGELFF. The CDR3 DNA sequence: TGCGCCAGCGCCCCCGAGGCAGGGGAGCTGTTTTTT.

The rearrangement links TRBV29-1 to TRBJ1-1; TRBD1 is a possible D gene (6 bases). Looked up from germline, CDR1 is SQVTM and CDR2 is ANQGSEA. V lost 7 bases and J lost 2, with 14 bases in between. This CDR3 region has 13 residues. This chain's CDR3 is CSAGTPSNTEAFF. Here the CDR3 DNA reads TGCAGCGCGGGGACACCTTCTAACACTGAAGCTTTCTTT.

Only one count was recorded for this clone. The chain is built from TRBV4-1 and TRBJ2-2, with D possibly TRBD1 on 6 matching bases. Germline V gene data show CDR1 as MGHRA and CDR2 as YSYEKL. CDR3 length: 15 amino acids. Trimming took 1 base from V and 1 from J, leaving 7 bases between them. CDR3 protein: CASSQVQGNTGELFF. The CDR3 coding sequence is TGCGCCAGCAGCCAAGTACAGGGGAACACCGGGGAGCTGTTTTTT.

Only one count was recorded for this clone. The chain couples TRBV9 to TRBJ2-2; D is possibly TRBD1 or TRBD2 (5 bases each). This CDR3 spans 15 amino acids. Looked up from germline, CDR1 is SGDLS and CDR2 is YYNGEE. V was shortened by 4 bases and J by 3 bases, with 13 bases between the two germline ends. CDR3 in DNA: TGTGCCAGCAGCCCCTCAGGGACCGACACCGGGGAGCTGTTTTTT. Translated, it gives CASSPSGTDTGELFF. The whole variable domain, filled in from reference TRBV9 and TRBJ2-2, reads DSGVTQTPKHLITATGQRVTLRCSPRSGDLSVYWYQQSLDQGLQFLIQYYNGEERAKGNILERFSAQQFPDLHSELNLSSLELGDSALYFCASSPSGTDTGELFFGEGSRLTVL.

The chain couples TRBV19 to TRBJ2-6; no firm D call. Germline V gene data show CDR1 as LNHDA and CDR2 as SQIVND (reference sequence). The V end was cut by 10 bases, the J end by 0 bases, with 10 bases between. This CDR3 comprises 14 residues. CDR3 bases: TGTGCCACAAAACCGAGCTCTGGGGCCAACGTCCTGACTTTC. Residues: CATKPSSGANVLTF.

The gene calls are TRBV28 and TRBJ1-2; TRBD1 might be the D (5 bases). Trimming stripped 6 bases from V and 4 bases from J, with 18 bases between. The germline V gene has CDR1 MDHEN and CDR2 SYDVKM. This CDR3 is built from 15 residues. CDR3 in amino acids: CASRPSGGKSYGYTF. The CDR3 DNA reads TGTGCCAGCAGACCCTCCGGGGGGAAAAGCTATGGCTACACCTTC.

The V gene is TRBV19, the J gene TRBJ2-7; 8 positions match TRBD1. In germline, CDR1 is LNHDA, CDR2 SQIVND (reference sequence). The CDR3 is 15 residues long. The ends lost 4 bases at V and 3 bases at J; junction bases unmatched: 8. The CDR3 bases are TGTGCCAGTAGTACGGACAGGGCGACCCTCTACGAGCAGTACTTC. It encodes CASSTDRATLYEQYF.

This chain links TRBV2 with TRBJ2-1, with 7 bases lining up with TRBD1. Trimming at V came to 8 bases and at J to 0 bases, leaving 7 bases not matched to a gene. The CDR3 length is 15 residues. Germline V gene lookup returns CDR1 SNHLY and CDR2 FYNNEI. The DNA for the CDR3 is TGTGCCAGCCGAACAGGGGTGGGCTCCTACAATGAGCAGTTCTTC. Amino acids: CASRTGVGSYNEQFF.

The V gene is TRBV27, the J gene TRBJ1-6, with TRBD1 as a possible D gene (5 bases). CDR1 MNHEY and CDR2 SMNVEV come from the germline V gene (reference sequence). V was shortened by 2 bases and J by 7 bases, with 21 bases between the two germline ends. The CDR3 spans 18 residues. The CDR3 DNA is TGTGCCAGCAGTTTAGGCAGGGAGGCTGTAATCCCCAATTCACCCCTCCACTTT. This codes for CASSLGREAVIPNSPLHF.

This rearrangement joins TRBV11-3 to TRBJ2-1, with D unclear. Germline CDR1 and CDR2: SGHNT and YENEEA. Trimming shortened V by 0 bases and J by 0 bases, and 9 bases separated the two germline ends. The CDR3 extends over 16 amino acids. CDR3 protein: CASSLDLSASYNEQFF. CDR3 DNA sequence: TGTGCCAGCAGCTTAGATTTATCCGCCTCCTACAATGAGCAGTTCTTC. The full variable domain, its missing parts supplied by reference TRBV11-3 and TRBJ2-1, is EAGVVQSPRYKIIEKKQPVAFWCNPISGHNTLYWYLQNLGQGPELLIRYENEEAVDDSQLPKDRFSAERLKGVDSTLKIQPAELGDSAVYLCASSLDLSASYNEQFFGPGTRLTVL.